These 10 T cell receptor beta chains were sequenced from one sample in a study of T cell responses to AZD1222 COVID-19 vaccine. Profiled with immunoSEQ multiplex PCR; TCRdb holds only in-frame clones, not every one. The sample has about 110,000 clones, approximately 89% seen once. Sequenced here: peripheral blood, sampled on day 0 of MenACWY control vaccination. The receptors stem from an adult in good health.

CDR3 DNA: TGTGCCAGCAGTACTCCGAACACCGGGGAGCTGTTTTTT. It is translated as CASSTPNTGELFF. The chain recombines TRBV27 with TRBJ2-2; D unclear. This CDR3 comprises 13 residues. Germline loops: CDR1 MNHEY, CDR2 SMNVEV (reference sequence). The V end was cut by 5 bases, the J end by 0 bases, with 4 bases between.

The chain employs TRBV27 and TRBJ2-7; D is uncertain. The CDR3 consists of 11 residues. CDR1 and CDR2 (germline): MNHEY, SMNVEV (reference sequence). Trimming left V 4 bases short and J 7 bases short, with 8 bases between. CDR3 in DNA: TGTGCCAGCAGTTCCCTGAATGAGCAGTACTTC. It specifies CASSSLNEQYF.

The CDR3 coding sequence is TGTGCCAGCAGCGCACAACAGGGGCCCAATTCACCCCTCCACTTT. Translated: CASSAQQGPNSPLHF. The V call is TRBV9, the J call TRBJ1-6, with 7 bases that match TRBD1. Germline V lookup: CDR1 SGDLS, CDR2 YYNGEE. The CDR3 is 15 amino acids. J was trimmed by 7 bases and V by 3 bases; bases with no gene match: 7.

The rearrangement links TRBV10-1 to TRBJ1-1; 7 nucleotides agree with TRBD1. Per germline, CDR1 WNHNN and CDR2 SYGVQD (reference sequence). V dropped 4 bases and J dropped 8; count of bases not matched to a gene: 4. This CDR3 spans 12 amino acids. The CDR3 reads CASSVRTGEAFF. CDR3 coding DNA: TGCGCCAGCAGTGTTCGGACAGGCGAAGCTTTCTTT.

The chain employs TRBV28 and TRBJ2-7; TRBD1 agrees at 7 bases. The V gene end was trimmed by 4 bases and the J gene end by 3 bases; junction bases not matched to a gene: 6. The CDR3 consists of 14 residues. Per the germline V gene, CDR1 is MDHEN and CDR2 is SYDVKM. The CDR3 bases are TGTGCCAGCAGTTCCCCCGCAGGGGGCTACGAGCAGTACTTC. Protein product: CASSSPAGGYEQYF.

The rearrangement joins TRBV12-3 or TRBV12-4 to TRBJ2-1; D might be TRBD1 (6 bases). V was pared by 6 bases and J by 7 bases, with 10 bases between. CDR3 length equals 12 residues. CDR3 residues: CASSYTGNEQFF. CDR3 nucleotide sequence: TGTGCCAGCAGCTATACAGGGAATGAGCAGTTCTTC.

This sequence joins TRBV10-2 and TRBJ2-1, with D tentatively TRBD1 (6 bases). The CDR3 loop spans 14 amino acids. From germline, CDR1 is WSHSY and CDR2 SAAADI. With 6 bases removed from V and 2 bases from J, the gap between germline ends came to 11 bases. The CDR3: CASSRDITYNEQFF. Written as DNA, the CDR3 is TGCGCCAGCAGCCGGGACATCACCTACAATGAGCAGTTCTTC.

The gene calls are TRBV4-1 and TRBJ2-2; 8 nucleotides align to TRBD2. The CDR3 loop spans 18 amino acids. After removal of 0 bases from V and 9 bases from J, the junction contained 15 bases not matched to a gene. CDR1 MGHRA and CDR2 YSYEKL come from the germline V gene. Written as DNA, the CDR3 is TGCGCCAGCAGCCAAGAAGGGAGCCGAGCGGGGGAACGTTGGGAGCTGTTTTTT. It specifies CASSQEGSRAGERWELFF.

The chain combines TRBV7-2 with TRBJ1-3; the D is unclear. The CDR3 runs 13 residues. Germline CDR1 is SGHTA and CDR2 is FQGNSA. The ends were cut back, 5 bases at V and 4 bases at J, with 9 bases in the middle. CDR3 region: CASSPYTGNTIYF. The CDR3 DNA sequence: TGTGCCAGCAGCCCGTACACAGGAAACACCATATATTTT.

V and J are TRBV7-8 and TRBJ1-1; no definite D call. The germline V gene has CDR1 SGHVS and CDR2 FQNEAQ. The ends were cut back, 3 bases at V and 2 bases at J, with 13 bases in the middle. The CDR3 covers 15 residues. CDR3 loop: CASSFLGGGNTEAFF. Here the CDR3 DNA reads TGTGCCAGCAGCTTTTTAGGCGGCGGAAACACTGAAGCTTTCTTT.